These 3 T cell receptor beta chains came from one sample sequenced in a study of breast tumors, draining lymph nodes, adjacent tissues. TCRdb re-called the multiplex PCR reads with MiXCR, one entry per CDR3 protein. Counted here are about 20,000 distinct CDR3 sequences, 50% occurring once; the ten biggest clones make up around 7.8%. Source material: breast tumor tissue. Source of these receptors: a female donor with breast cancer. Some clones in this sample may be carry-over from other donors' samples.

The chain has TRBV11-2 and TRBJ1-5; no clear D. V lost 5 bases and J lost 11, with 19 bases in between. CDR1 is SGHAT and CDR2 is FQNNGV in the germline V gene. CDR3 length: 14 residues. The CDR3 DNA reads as TGTGCCAGCAGCCTGGTTAGGCACCAAGAGACCCAGCATTTT. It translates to CASSLVRHQETQHF.

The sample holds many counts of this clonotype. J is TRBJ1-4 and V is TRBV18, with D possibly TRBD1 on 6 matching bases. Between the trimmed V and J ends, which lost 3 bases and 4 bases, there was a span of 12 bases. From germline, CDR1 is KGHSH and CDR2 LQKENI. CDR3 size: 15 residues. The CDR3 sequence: CASSPRGHNNEKLFF. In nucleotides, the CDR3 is TGTGCCAGCTCACCCAGGGGACACAATAATGAAAAACTGTTTTTT.

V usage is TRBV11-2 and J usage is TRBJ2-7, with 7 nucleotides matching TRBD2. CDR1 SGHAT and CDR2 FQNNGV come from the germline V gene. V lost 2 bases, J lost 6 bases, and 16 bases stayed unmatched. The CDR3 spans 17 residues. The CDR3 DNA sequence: TGTGCCAGCAGCTTATCCCCCCCGGCAGCGGGACCGATCGAGCAGTACTTC. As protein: CASSLSPPAAGPIEQYF.